This T cell receptor beta chain was observed in a study of graft-versus-host responses after intestinal transplantation. This clone was picked up one time. Its antigen is not known. The table came from immunoSEQ multiplex PCR; TCRdb's copy has only in-frame clones and leaves some out. This sample yields approximately 130,000 clones, of which more than 90% are seen a single time; around 0.15% belongs to the top ten. Study-wide points: Declines in HvG clones occurring early post-transplant were associated with peak circulating GvH clone levels.

The V and J ends lost 4 bases and 7 bases respectively, with 11 bases between them. This CDR3 contains 12 residues. The germline V gene encodes CDR1 SNHLY and CDR2 FYNNEI. The sequencing used unstimulated CD4+ T cells sorted from spleen or lymph node cells, collected before intestinal transplant. The V call is TRBV2, the J call TRBJ2-7, with D possibly being TRBD1 (5 bases). This TCR came from a human donor who received an intestinal transplant. The DNA of the CDR3 is TGTGCCAGCAGTGCCAGGGTACGTGAGCAGTACTTC. This translates into CASSARVREQYF.